This TCR beta chain was captured in a study of blood T cell repertoires in COVID-19. Study-level background: COVID-19 samples collected from the United States, Italy and Spain covered acute and convalescent phases. Sample material is recorded as cDNA or gDNA derived from T cells, B-cell-depleted T cells, or PBMCs.

How the authors handled the data: Reference gene primers were amplified, and this amplification served to estimate nucleated cell counts. Sequencing used immunoSEQ multiplex PCR; TCRdb keeps in-frame clones, though not all of them. V and J calls and clone size are copied from that table; D and trimming were computed from the DNA. In the table there are 150,000 to 170,000 clones, around 90% of which are singletons. The V end lost 2 bases, the J end lost 8 bases, and 16 bases lay between the germline ends. The CDR3 covers 14 residues. Per germline, CDR1 WSHSY and CDR2 SAAADI. The receptor was isolated from a man between 45 and 60 years old with acute or convalescent COVID-19. The J gene is TRBJ2-7, the V gene TRBV10-2, with D perhaps matching TRBD1 (6 bases). Sequenced input: peripheral blood. The CDR3: CASSETGTMMKQYF. CDR3 bases: TGCGCCAGCAGTGAGACAGGGACGATGATGAAGCAGTACTTC.